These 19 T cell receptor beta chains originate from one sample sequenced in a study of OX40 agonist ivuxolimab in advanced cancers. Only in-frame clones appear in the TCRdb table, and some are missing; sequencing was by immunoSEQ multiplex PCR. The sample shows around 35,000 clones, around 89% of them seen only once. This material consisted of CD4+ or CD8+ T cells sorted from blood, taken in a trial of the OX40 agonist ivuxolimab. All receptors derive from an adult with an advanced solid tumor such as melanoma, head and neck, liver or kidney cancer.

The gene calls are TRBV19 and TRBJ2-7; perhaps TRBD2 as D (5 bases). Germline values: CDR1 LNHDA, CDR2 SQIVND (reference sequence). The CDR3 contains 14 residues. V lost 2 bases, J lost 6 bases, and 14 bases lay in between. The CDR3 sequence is CASSIRGQLGEQYF. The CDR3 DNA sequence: TGTGCCAGTAGTATACGAGGGCAGCTTGGCGAGCAGTACTTC.

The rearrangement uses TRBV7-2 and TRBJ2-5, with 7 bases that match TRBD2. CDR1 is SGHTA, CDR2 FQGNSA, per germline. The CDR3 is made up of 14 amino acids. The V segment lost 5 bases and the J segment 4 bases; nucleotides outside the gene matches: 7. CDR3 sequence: CASSTGGTGETQYF. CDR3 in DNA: TGTGCCAGCAGCACCGGGGGGACGGGAGAGACCCAGTACTTC. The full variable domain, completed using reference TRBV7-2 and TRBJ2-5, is GAGVSQSPSNKVTEKGKDVELRCDPISGHTALYWYRQSLGQGLEFLIYFQGNSAPDKSGLPSDRFSAERTGGSVSTLTIQRTQQEDSAVYLCASSTGGTGETQYFGPGTRLLVL.

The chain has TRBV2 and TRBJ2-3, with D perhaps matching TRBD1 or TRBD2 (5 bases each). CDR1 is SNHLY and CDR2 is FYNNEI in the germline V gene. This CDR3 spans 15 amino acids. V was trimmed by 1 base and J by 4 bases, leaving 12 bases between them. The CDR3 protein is CASSEVWQGPDTQYF. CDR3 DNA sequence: TGTGCCAGCAGTGAAGTATGGCAGGGACCAGATACGCAGTATTTT.

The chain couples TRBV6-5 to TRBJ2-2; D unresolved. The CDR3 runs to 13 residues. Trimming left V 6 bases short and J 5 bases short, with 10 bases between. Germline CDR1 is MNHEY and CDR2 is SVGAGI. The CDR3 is CASSNVRTGELFF. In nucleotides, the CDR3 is TGTGCCAGCAGCAATGTAAGGACCGGGGAGCTGTTTTTT.

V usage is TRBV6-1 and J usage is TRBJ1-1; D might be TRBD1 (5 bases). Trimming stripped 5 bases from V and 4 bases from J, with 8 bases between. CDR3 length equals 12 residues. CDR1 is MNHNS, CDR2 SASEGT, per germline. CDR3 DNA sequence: TGTGCCAGCAGTACCGGGACCACTGAAGCTTTCTTT. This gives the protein CASSTGTTEAFF.

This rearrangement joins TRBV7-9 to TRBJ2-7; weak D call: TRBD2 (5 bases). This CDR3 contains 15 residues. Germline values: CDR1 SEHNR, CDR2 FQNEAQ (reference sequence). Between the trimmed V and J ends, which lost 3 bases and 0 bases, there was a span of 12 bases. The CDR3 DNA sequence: TGTGCCAGCAGCTTTGCCGGGAAGGACTCCTACGAGCAGTACTTC. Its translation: CASSFAGKDSYEQYF.

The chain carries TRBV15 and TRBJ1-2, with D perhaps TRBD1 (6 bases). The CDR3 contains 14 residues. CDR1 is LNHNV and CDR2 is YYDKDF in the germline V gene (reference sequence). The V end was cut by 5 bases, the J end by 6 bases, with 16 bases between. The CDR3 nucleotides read TGTGCCACCAGCTTCAGGGGATATACTAATGGCTACACCTTC. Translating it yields CATSFRGYTNGYTF.

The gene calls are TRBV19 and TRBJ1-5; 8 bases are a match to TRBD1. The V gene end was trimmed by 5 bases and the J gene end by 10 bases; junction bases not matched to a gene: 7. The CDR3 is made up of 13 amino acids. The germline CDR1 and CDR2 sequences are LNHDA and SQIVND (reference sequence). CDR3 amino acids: CASSGGQGLPQHF. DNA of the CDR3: TGTGCCAGTAGTGGAGGACAGGGTTTACCCCAGCATTTT.

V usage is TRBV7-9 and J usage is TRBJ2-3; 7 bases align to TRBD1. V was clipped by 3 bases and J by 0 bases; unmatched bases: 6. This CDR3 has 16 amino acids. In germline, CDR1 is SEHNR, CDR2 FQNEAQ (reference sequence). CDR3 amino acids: CASSFRQGSSTDTQYF. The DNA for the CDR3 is TGTGCCAGCAGCTTCCGACAGGGCTCTAGCACAGATACGCAGTATTTT. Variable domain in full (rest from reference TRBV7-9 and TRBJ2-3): DTGVSQNPRHKITKRGQNVTFRCDPISEHNRLYWYRQTLGQGPEFLTYFQNEAQLEKSRLLSDRFSAERPKGSFSTLEIQRTEQGDSAMYLCASSFRQGSSTDTQYFGPGTRLTVL.

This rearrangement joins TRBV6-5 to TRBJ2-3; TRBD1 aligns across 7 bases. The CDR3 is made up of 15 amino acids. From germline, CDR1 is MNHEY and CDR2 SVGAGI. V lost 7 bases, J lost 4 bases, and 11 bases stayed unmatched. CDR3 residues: CASTQAGQVADTQYF. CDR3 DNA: TGTGCCAGCACCCAGGCAGGACAGGTCGCAGATACGCAGTATTTT.

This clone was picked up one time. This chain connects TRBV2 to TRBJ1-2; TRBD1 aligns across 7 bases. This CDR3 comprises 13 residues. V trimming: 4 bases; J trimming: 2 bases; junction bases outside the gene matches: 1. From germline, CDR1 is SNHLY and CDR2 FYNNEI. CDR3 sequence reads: CASSAQGNYGYTF. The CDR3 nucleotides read TGTGCCAGCAGTGCACAGGGGAACTATGGCTACACCTTC.

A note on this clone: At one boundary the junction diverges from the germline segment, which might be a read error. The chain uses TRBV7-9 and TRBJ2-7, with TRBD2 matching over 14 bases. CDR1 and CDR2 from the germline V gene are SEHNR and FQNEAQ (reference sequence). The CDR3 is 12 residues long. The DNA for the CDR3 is TGTGCCAGCAGCTCGGGACTAGCGGGGGTCATATTC. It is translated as CASSSGLAGVIF.

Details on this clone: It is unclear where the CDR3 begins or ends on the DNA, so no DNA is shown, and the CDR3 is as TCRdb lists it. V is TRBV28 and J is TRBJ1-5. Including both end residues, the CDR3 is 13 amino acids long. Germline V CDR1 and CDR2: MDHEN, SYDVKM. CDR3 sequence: CASSTSTIQPQHF.

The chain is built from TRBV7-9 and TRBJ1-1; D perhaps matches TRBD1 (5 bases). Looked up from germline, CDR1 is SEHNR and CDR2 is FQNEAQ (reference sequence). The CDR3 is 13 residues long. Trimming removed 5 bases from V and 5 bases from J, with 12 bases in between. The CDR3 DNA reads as TGTGCCAGCAGCCCCCCAGGGCGGACTGAAGCTTTCTTT. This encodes CASSPPGRTEAFF.

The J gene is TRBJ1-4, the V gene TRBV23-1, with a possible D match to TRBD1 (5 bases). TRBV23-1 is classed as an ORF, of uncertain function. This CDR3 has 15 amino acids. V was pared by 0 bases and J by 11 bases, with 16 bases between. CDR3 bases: TGCGCCAGCAGTCAATCGGTGGGACGTCGGTGTAAACTGTTTTTT. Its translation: CASSQSVGRRCKLFF.

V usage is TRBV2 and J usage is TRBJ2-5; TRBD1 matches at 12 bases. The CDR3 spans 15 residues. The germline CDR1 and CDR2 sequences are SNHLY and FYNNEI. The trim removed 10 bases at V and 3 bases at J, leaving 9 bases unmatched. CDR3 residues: CATRDGTGGKETQYF. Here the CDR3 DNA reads TGTGCCACACGGGATGGGACAGGGGGCAAAGAGACCCAGTACTTC. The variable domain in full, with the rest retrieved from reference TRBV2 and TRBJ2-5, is EPEVTQTPSHQVTQMGQEVILRCVPISNHLYFYWYRQILGQKVEFLVSFYNNEISEKSEIFDDQFSVERPDGSNFTLKIRSTKLEDSAMYFCATRDGTGGKETQYFGPGTRLLVL.

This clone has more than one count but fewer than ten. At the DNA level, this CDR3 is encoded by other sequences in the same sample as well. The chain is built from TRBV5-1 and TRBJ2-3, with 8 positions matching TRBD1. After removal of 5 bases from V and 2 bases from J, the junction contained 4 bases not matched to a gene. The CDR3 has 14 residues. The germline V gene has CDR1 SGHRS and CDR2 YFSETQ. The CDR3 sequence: CASRLQGVTDTQYF. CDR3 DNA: TGCGCCAGCAGGTTACAGGGGGTCACAGATACGCAGTATTTT.

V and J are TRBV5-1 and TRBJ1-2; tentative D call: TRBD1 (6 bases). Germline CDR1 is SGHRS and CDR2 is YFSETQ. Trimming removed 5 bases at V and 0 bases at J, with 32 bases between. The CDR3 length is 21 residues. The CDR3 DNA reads TGCGCCAGCAGTTGGGTGAATCACAGGGTTTCATACAGACCCTCTAACTATGGCTACACCTTC. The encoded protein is CASSWVNHRVSYRPSNYGYTF. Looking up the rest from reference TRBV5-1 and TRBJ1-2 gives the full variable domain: KAGVTQTPRYLIKTRGQQVTLSCSPISGHRSVSWYQQTPGQGLQFLFEYFSETQRNKGNFPGRFSGRQFSNSRSEMNVSTLELGDSALYLCASSWVNHRVSYRPSNYGYTFGSGTRLTVV.

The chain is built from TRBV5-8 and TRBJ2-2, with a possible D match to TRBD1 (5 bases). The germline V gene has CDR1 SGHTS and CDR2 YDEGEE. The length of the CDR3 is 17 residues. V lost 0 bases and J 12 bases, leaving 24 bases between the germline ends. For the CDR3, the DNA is TGTGCCAGCAGCTTGGGTTGGCTAGGGGCTCACGGTGGGAAGCTGTTTTTT. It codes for CASSLGWLGAHGGKLFF.